These 27 T cell receptor beta chains originate from one sample sequenced in a study of shared clonotypes between healthy human individuals. The method was immunoSEQ multiplex PCR; TCRdb's version includes in-frame clones alone and lacks a portion of them. The sample lists 2 million to 2.5 million clones; roughly 90% were seen once. The sequenced sample consisted of naive CD4+ T cells from PBMCs. Subset denoted: CD45RA+ positively selected. The source of these receptors is a man younger than 35 in good health. Some clones in this sample may be carry-over from other donors' samples.

This clone was seen once. The chain recombines TRBV6-5 with TRBJ1-2; tentative D call: TRBD1 (5 bases). CDR1 is MNHEY and CDR2 is SVGAGI in the germline V gene. Trimming took off 8 bases at V and 0 bases at J, with 16 bases between the two ends. This CDR3 contains 15 residues. CDR3 loop: CASLGGDEANYGYTF. The CDR3 coding sequence is TGTGCCAGCTTGGGGGGGGATGAGGCTAACTATGGCTACACCTTC.

The CDR3 protein is CASSLLSGQNQETQYF. The CDR3 DNA reads TGTGCCAGCAGCCTACTGTCGGGACAGAACCAAGAGACCCAGTACTTC. The chain employs TRBV13 and TRBJ2-5; 7 nucleotides match TRBD1. V lost 5 bases to trimming and J lost 0 bases; unmatched junction nucleotides: 9. Germline CDR1 reads PRHDT; CDR2 reads FYEKMQ (reference sequence). The CDR3 is 16 residues long.

This chain connects TRBV7-9 to TRBJ2-1; 10 nucleotides match TRBD2. CDR3 length: 16 residues. The junction had 14 bases not matched to a gene; V was cut back by 7 bases and J by 8 bases. CDR1 and CDR2 from the germline V gene are SEHNR and FQNEAQ (reference sequence). The CDR3: CASTLGAGGPRDEQFF. The DNA of the CDR3 is TGTGCCAGCACTTTAGGAGCGGGAGGGCCAAGGGATGAGCAGTTCTTC.

V gene TRBV7-2 combines with J gene TRBJ2-4; maybe TRBD2 (5 bases). The CDR3 extends over 13 amino acids. The germline V and J ends were trimmed by 2 bases and 4 bases, with 6 bases remaining between them. In germline, CDR1 is SGHTA, CDR2 FQGNSA. The chain's CDR3 is CASSLRGKNIQYF. In DNA form, the CDR3 reads TGTGCCAGCAGCTTACGAGGGAAAAACATTCAGTACTTC.

This clone was recorded only once. This rearrangement joins TRBV28 to TRBJ2-5; D gene uncertain. The V gene lost 5 bases and the J gene lost 1 base, with 8 bases spanning the gap. Germline CDR1 reads MDHEN; CDR2 reads SYDVKM. The CDR3 has 13 amino acids. The CDR3 here is CASSPHPQETQYF. CDR3 DNA: TGTGCCAGCAGTCCCCACCCCCAAGAGACCCAGTACTTC.

The chain employs TRBV5-1 and TRBJ2-5; possible D gene TRBD1, 6 bases. V lost 1 base to trimming and J lost 13 bases, with 14 bases between them. CDR3 length equals 12 residues. From germline, CDR1 is SGHRS and CDR2 YFSETQ. CDR3 bases: TGCGCCAGCAGCTTGTGGGGACATCCTGGGTACTTC. The encoded protein is CASSLWGHPGYF.

V and J are TRBV9 and TRBJ2-1; D not resolved. The germline CDR1 and CDR2 sequences are SGDLS and YYNGEE. V was shortened by 2 bases and J by 6 bases, with 12 bases between the two germline ends. The CDR3 is 14 amino acids. CDR3 sequence (DNA): TGTGCCAGCAGCGTTCTCGGCTCGGGCAATGAGCAGTTCTTC. As protein: CASSVLGSGNEQFF.

The gene calls are TRBV6-6 and TRBJ2-7; D is uncertain. The CDR3 runs 14 residues. Germline CDR1 reads MNHNY; CDR2 reads SVGAGI (reference sequence). V was trimmed by 0 bases and J by 6 bases, leaving 12 bases between them. DNA of the CDR3: TGTGCCAGCAGTTACTCGAGTGTGGAGAGCGAGCAGTACTTC. Its protein is CASSYSSVESEQYF.

The V gene is TRBV14, the J gene TRBJ1-2, with D uncertain. The CDR3 length is 13 residues. Trimming took 1 base from V and 5 from J, leaving 8 bases between them. Germline V gene data show CDR1 as SGHDN and CDR2 as FVKESK. Here the CDR3 DNA reads TGTGCCAGCAGCCAAGGGACCTTTTATGGCTACACCTTC. Translation gives CASSQGTFYGYTF.

The chain has TRBV6-5 and TRBJ2-1; D is unclear. Trimming cost V 0 bases and J 1 base, with 7 bases left between them. The CDR3 has 15 amino acids. The germline gives CDR1 MNHEY, CDR2 SVGAGI. The CDR3 bases are TGTGCCAGCAGTTACTCGGCGGCTTCCTACAATGAGCAGTTCTTC. This translates into CASSYSAASYNEQFF.

V is TRBV7-9 and J is TRBJ2-2, with D unresolved. V shed 5 bases and J shed 1 base, with 14 bases lying between them. CDR1 is SEHNR and CDR2 is FQNEAQ in the germline V gene (reference sequence). The CDR3 spans 16 residues. In DNA form, the CDR3 reads TGTGCCAGCAGCCTTCCTTCCCAGGAGAACACCGGGGAGCTGTTTTTT. Amino acids: CASSLPSQENTGELFF.

V usage is TRBV29-1 and J usage is TRBJ1-3; D remains unclear. V was shortened by 0 bases and J by 2 bases, with 5 bases between the two germline ends. The germline gives CDR1 SQVTM, CDR2 ANQGSEA. The CDR3 has 13 residues. CDR3 region: CSVEDLTGNTIYF. CDR3 nucleotides: TGCAGCGTTGAAGATCTGACTGGAAACACCATATATTTT.

This clone occurred a few times. The sample carries other DNA sequences with the same CDR3. The chain carries TRBV11-3 and TRBJ1-1; 7 bases are shared with TRBD1. CDR1 and CDR2 (germline): SGHNT, YENEEA. V gave up 5 bases and J gave up 3 bases; unmatched junction bases: 3. The CDR3 contains 13 residues. The CDR3: CASSPTGDTEAFF. The CDR3 DNA sequence: TGTGCCAGCAGCCCAACAGGGGACACTGAAGCTTTCTTT.

V usage is TRBV5-1 and J usage is TRBJ1-1; D is possibly TRBD1 (5 bases). Trimming took 0 bases from V and 3 from J, leaving 9 bases between them. The germline gives CDR1 SGHRS, CDR2 YFSETQ. CDR3 size: 14 residues. CDR3 sequence: CASSLGPRDTEAFF. In nucleotides, the CDR3 is TGCGCCAGCAGCTTGGGGCCCAGGGACACTGAAGCTTTCTTT.

The gene calls are TRBV19 and TRBJ1-5; D not certain. V dropped 5 bases and J dropped 6 bases, with 8 bases sitting between them. The CDR3 runs to 12 residues. Germline loops: CDR1 LNHDA, CDR2 SQIVND (reference sequence). The CDR3 nucleotides are TGTGCCAGTAGTGAAGAGGTTCAGCCCCAGCATTTT. It yields the protein CASSEEVQPQHF.

The rearrangement links TRBV7-9 to TRBJ2-2; 12 bases are a match to TRBD2. The CDR3 sequence is 16 residues long. V gave up 4 bases and J gave up 6 bases; unmatched junction bases: 6. Germline CDR1 reads SEHNR; CDR2 reads FQNEAQ (reference sequence). The CDR3, as DNA: TGTGCCAGCAGCTCCGGACTAGCGGGGTTCCCCGGGGAGCTGTTTTTT. It codes for CASSSGLAGFPGELFF.

Worth noting for this clone: Other DNA sequences within the sample encode an identical CDR3. This chain connects TRBV28 to TRBJ2-7, with TRBD1 matching 9 bases. Looked up from germline, CDR1 is MDHEN and CDR2 is SYDVKM. The CDR3 covers 14 residues. The trim removed 11 bases at V and 0 bases at J, leaving 8 bases unmatched. CDR3 bases: TGTGCCTCCCGGACAGGGGCTAGCTCCTACGAGCAGTACTTC. The encoded protein is CASRTGASSYEQYF.

The chain couples TRBV7-6 to TRBJ2-1; D unresolved. The V end was cut by 1 base, the J end by 0 bases, with 7 bases between. Germline assignment: CDR1 SGHVS and CDR2 FNYEAQ. The CDR3 totals 15 residues. The CDR3 spells CASSLGSSSYNEQFF. Written as DNA, the CDR3 is TGTGCCAGCAGCTTAGGTAGCAGCTCCTACAATGAGCAGTTCTTC. Full variable domain (missing parts from reference TRBV7-6 and TRBJ2-1): GAGVSQSPRYKVTKRGQDVALRCDPISGHVSLYWYRQALGQGPEFLTYFNYEAQQDKSGLPNDRFSAERPEGSISTLTIQRTEQRDSAMYRCASSLGSSSYNEQFFGPGTRLTVL.

This chain connects TRBV19 to TRBJ2-3; a weak D match, TRBD2 (6 bases). The CDR3 has 13 amino acids. Trimming left V 2 bases short and J 6 bases short, with 9 bases between. Germline loops: CDR1 LNHDA, CDR2 SQIVND (reference sequence). DNA of the CDR3: TGTGCCAGTAGTATAACTGGGGGGGATACGCAGTATTTT. Protein product: CASSITGGDTQYF.

J is TRBJ2-7 and V is TRBV7-2; 9 positions match TRBD2. CDR1 is SGHTA and CDR2 is FQGNSA in the germline V gene. The CDR3 extends over 15 amino acids. J lost 5 bases, V lost 0 bases, and 5 bases had no gene match. DNA for the CDR3: TGTGCCAGCAGCTTAGCTAGCGGGAGACAGAACGAGCAGTACTTC. This translates into CASSLASGRQNEQYF. Based on the CDR3 plus reference TRBV7-2 and TRBJ2-7, the full variable domain is GAGVSQSPSNKVTEKGKDVELRCDPISGHTALYWYRQSLGQGLEFLIYFQGNSAPDKSGLPSDRFSAERTGGSVSTLTIQRTQQEDSAVYLCASSLASGRQNEQYFGPGTRLTVT.

The J gene is TRBJ2-5, the V gene TRBV20-1; D remains ambiguous. This CDR3 has 11 amino acids. Germline loops: CDR1 DFQATT, CDR2 SNEGSKA (reference sequence). The V and J ends lost 7 bases and 2 bases respectively, with 8 bases between them. CDR3 DNA: TGCAGTGGGCGAGAACAAGAGACCCAGTACTTC. Its translation is CSGREQETQYF.

This CDR3 is CASSVRDSLNEKLFF. The DNA of the CDR3 is TGCGCCAGCAGCGTCCGGGACAGTTTAAATGAAAAACTGTTTTTT. The V and J genes are TRBV5-1 and TRBJ1-4; the match to TRBD1 covers 7 bases. CDR3 length: 15 amino acids. The V gene's germline CDR1 is SGHRS and CDR2 YFSETQ. V shed 4 bases and J 5 bases; nucleotides not matched to a gene: 8.

In this sample, this clone turned up once. This chain links TRBV2 with TRBJ2-1, with D tentatively TRBD2 (5 bases). The germline V and J ends were trimmed by 9 bases and 8 bases, with 11 bases remaining between them. The CDR3 length is 11 residues. Germline CDR1 reads SNHLY; CDR2 reads FYNNEI. CDR3 DNA: TGTGCCAGATCCGGGGTGGATGAGCAGTTCTTC. Translated: CARSGVDEQFF.

The chain is built from TRBV9 and TRBJ1-3; no clear D gene. The CDR3 sequence is 16 residues long. Germline V gene sequence: CDR1 SGDLS, CDR2 YYNGEE. The germline V and J ends were trimmed by 0 bases and 0 bases, with 10 bases remaining between them. CDR3 nucleotides: TGTGCCAGCAGCGTAGAAGGCCTAGACTCTGGAAACACCATATATTTT. It yields the protein CASSVEGLDSGNTIYF.

The chain is built from TRBV5-6 and TRBJ2-2; D is unclear. The length of the CDR3 is 15 residues. Trimming took 1 base from V and 3 from J, leaving 10 bases between them. Germline assignment: CDR1 SGHDT and CDR2 YYEEEE. The CDR3 DNA follows: TGTGCCAGCAGCTTGTTCCGAGTGGACACCGGGGAGCTGTTTTTT. This codes for CASSLFRVDTGELFF.

V is TRBV6-1 and J is TRBJ1-1; D is possibly TRBD1 (6 bases). Germline loops: CDR1 MNHNS, CDR2 SASEGT. The germline V and J ends were trimmed by 6 bases and 2 bases, with 16 bases remaining between them. The CDR3 runs 15 residues. This CDR3 is CASSVSGAPNTEAFF. The CDR3 region has the DNA TGTGCCAGCAGCGTTTCAGGGGCGCCCAACACTGAAGCTTTCTTT.

CDR3 protein: CASSYPSDTQYF. CDR3 bases: TGTGCCAGCAGTTACCCCTCAGATACGCAGTATTTT. This chain links TRBV6-6 with TRBJ2-3; no definite D call. This CDR3 comprises 12 residues. Germline V gene sequence: CDR1 MNHNY, CDR2 SVGAGI (reference sequence). The germline V and J ends were trimmed by 2 bases and 4 bases, with 4 bases remaining between them.